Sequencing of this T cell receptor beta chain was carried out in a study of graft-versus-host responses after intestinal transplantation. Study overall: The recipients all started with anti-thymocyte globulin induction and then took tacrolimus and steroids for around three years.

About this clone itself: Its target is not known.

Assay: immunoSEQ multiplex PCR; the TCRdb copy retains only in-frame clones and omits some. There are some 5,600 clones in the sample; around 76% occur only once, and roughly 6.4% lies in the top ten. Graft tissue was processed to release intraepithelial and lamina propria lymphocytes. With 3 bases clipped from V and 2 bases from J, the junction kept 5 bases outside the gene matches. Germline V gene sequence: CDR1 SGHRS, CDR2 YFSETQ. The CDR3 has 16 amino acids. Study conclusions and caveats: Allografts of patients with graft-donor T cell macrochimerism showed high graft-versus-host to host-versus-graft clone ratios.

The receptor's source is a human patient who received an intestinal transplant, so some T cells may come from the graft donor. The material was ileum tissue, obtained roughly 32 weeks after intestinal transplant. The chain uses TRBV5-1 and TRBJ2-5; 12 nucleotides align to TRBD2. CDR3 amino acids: CASSSLAGGLQETQYF. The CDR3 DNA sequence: TGCGCCAGCAGCTCTCTAGCGGGGGGGCTTCAAGAGACCCAGTACTTC.